These 26 T cell receptor beta chains came from one sample sequenced in a study of cytomegalovirus exposure and HLA in healthy donors. The primer mix had 60 Vbeta and 13 Jbeta primers. The data were produced by immunoSEQ multiplex PCR, yet TCRdb's version contains in-frame clones alone and is incomplete. The sample holds some 150,000 clones, 72% seen once. The specimen sequenced was PBMCs. These receptor sequences come from a human donor in good health.

The rearrangement joins TRBV19 to TRBJ1-4; a weak D match, TRBD1 (6 bases). Germline assignment: CDR1 LNHDA and CDR2 SQIVND (reference sequence). The V and J ends lost 6 bases and 7 bases respectively, with 15 bases between them. The CDR3 totals 14 residues. In nucleotides, the CDR3 is TGTGCCAGTAGCAACCGGGGGGCGCCTGAAAAACTGTTTTTT. It translates to CASSNRGAPEKLFF.

The chain is built from TRBV7-8 and TRBJ1-5; 9 nucleotides line up with TRBD1. CDR1 and CDR2 from the germline V gene are SGHVS and FQNEAQ. The CDR3 loop spans 14 amino acids. V shed 4 bases, J shed 6 bases, and the junction held 4 bases outside the gene matches. CDR3 DNA sequence: TGTGCCAGCAGCTCCGGGACAGGGAGTCAGCCCCAGCATTTT. It codes for CASSSGTGSQPQHF. Full variable domain (outside the CDR3, taken from reference TRBV7-8 and TRBJ1-5): GAGVSQSPRYKVAKRGQDVALRCDPISGHVSLFWYQQALGQGPEFLTYFQNEAQLDKSGLPSDRFFAERPEGSVSTLKIQRTQQEDSAVYLCASSSGTGSQPQHFGDGTRLSIL.

The chain links TRBV5-5 to TRBJ2-7; 8 bases align to TRBD1. The germline V gene encodes CDR1 SGHKS and CDR2 YYEKEE (reference sequence). With V trimmed by 4 bases and J by 4 bases, 7 bases remained unmatched. This CDR3 is 14 amino acids long. CDR3 bases: TGTGCCAGCAGCCCGGGACAGGTACTTTACGAGCAGTACTTC. Protein sequence: CASSPGQVLYEQYF.

The chain has TRBV9 and TRBJ1-1; no firm D call. This CDR3 comprises 15 residues. Germline V gives CDR1 SGDLS, CDR2 YYNGEE. V lost 0 bases to trimming and J lost 1 base, with 10 bases between them. CDR3 residues: CASSVGTDENTEAFF. The CDR3 DNA sequence: TGTGCCAGCAGCGTAGGAACAGACGAGAACACTGAAGCTTTCTTT.

This chain joins TRBV21-1 and TRBJ1-1. TRBV21-1 is classified as a pseudogene. The CDR3 is 16 residues long. This chain's CDR3 is CASSKLTGVTDTEAFF. In nucleotides, the CDR3 is TGTGCCAGCAGCAAATTAACGGGGGTAACGGACACTGAAGCTTTCTTT.

J is TRBJ2-3 and V is TRBV7-2; the D is unclear. The CDR3 covers 13 residues. V was clipped by 3 bases and J by 0 bases, with 4 bases between them. Germline V lookup: CDR1 SGHTA, CDR2 FQGNSA. DNA of the CDR3: TGTGCCAGCAGCTTGGCAAGCACAGATACGCAGTATTTT. It specifies CASSLASTDTQYF.

V usage is TRBV4-1 and J usage is TRBJ2-3; TRBD2 matches 14 bases. After removal of 4 bases from V and 8 bases from J, the junction contained 11 bases not matched to a gene. This CDR3 region has 17 residues. CDR1 MGHRA and CDR2 YSYEKL come from the germline V gene. The CDR3 protein is CASSLSATSGGAGTQYF. CDR3 DNA: TGCGCCAGCAGCCTCAGCGCGACTAGCGGGGGGGCGGGTACGCAGTATTTT.

A few counts support this clone. The chain joins TRBV19 to TRBJ2-2; D unclear. Deletions cut 5 bases from V and 6 bases from J, with 10 bases between. This CDR3 spans 13 amino acids. Per germline, CDR1 LNHDA and CDR2 SQIVND (reference sequence). Written as DNA, the CDR3 is TGTGCCAGTAGTGCTGTCGGTCCCGGGGAGCTGTTTTTT. Amino acid sequence: CASSAVGPGELFF.

Points on this clone: Compared with germline, one end of the junction differs, possibly owing to a read error. The chain carries TRBV5-1 and TRBJ2-5, with D possibly matching TRBD1 (5 bases). The CDR3 extends over 15 amino acids. From germline, CDR1 is SGHRS and CDR2 YFSETQ. The CDR3: CASSLDFRGQGTQYF. The CDR3, as DNA: TGCGCCAGCAGCTTGGACTTTAGGGGCCAAGGGACCCAGTACTTC.

V usage is TRBV7-3 and J usage is TRBJ1-2, with 8 bases identical to TRBD1. The CDR3 runs to 16 residues. Unmatched junction bases numbered 9, after V lost 1 base and J lost 5 bases. Germline lookup yields CDR1 SGHTA and CDR2 FQGTGA. In DNA, the CDR3 is TGTGCCAGCAGCTTAAAGGCAGGGGGCTCTTCGTATGGCTACACCTTC. Encoded protein: CASSLKAGGSSYGYTF. The full variable domain, with the rest looked up from reference TRBV7-3 and TRBJ1-2, is GAGVSQTPSNKVTEKGKYVELRCDPISGHTALYWYRQSLGQGPEFLIYFQGTGAADDSGLPNDRFFAVRPEGSVSTLKIQRTERGDSAVYLCASSLKAGGSSYGYTFGSGTRLTVV.

This sequence joins TRBV6-5 and TRBJ2-7, with 7 bases identical to TRBD1. CDR1 is MNHEY and CDR2 is SVGAGI in the germline V gene. There are 15 residues in the CDR3. Unmatched junction bases numbered 8, after V lost 6 bases and J lost 0 bases. CDR3 DNA sequence: TGTGCCAGCAGGGACCCGGGACAGTTCTCCTACGAGCAGTACTTC. Translation gives CASRDPGQFSYEQYF.

The V and J genes are TRBV19 and TRBJ1-1; D gene uncertain. Trimming removed 5 bases at V and 0 bases at J, with 10 bases between. This CDR3 contains 14 residues. Germline values: CDR1 LNHDA, CDR2 SQIVND (reference sequence). The CDR3 protein is CASSSQGVNTEAFF. CDR3 in DNA: TGTGCCAGTAGTTCCCAAGGAGTGAACACTGAAGCTTTCTTT.

The chain employs TRBV6-4 and TRBJ2-2; a possible D gene is TRBD1 (6 bases). V lost 3 bases, J lost 1 base, and 9 bases lay in between. CDR1 MRHNA and CDR2 SNTAGT come from the germline V gene. The CDR3 loop spans 15 amino acids. This chain's CDR3 is CASSEQGRNTGELFF. As DNA, the CDR3 is TGTGCCAGCAGTGAACAGGGACGGAACACCGGGGAGCTGTTTTTT.

The chain employs TRBV6-5 and TRBJ2-7; 9 positions agree with TRBD1. Germline CDR1 and CDR2: MNHEY and SVGAGI. The CDR3 length is 14 residues. Unmatched junction bases numbered 4, after V lost 6 bases and J lost 1 base. The CDR3: CASSLTGGSYEQYF. CDR3 in DNA: TGTGCCAGCAGCCTGACAGGGGGATCCTACGAGCAGTACTTC.

The chain combines TRBV7-3 with TRBJ1-6, with D possibly TRBD1 on 5 matching bases. Germline assignment: CDR1 SGHTA and CDR2 FQGTGA. With 8 bases removed from V and 4 bases from J, the gap between germline ends came to 12 bases. This CDR3 has 14 residues. CDR3 protein: CASGNGQYNSPLHF. The CDR3 bases are TGTGCCAGCGGGAATGGACAATATAATTCACCCCTCCACTTT.

The chain recombines TRBV29-1 with TRBJ2-7, with a weak D call TRBD2 (7 bases). This CDR3 spans 14 amino acids. Trimming stripped 3 bases from V and 3 bases from J, with 15 bases between. Germline V gene sequence: CDR1 SQVTM, CDR2 ANQGSEA. Written as DNA, the CDR3 is TGCAGCGTTGAGGGGGTAGGGGGGGTCTACGAGCAGTACTTC. Translated: CSVEGVGGVYEQYF.

This clone has a single count. J is TRBJ2-5 and V is TRBV6-8, with 7 nucleotides matching TRBD2. The DNA end is more similar to TRBJ2-7, so the J call may be wrong. The CDR3 contains 13 residues. Germline V CDR1 and CDR2: MNHGY, SAAAGT. The CDR3 DNA is TGTGCCAGCCGCGGGATGAGCGGGGACGAGCAGTACTTC. Its protein is CASRGMSGDEQYF.

The V gene is TRBV5-4, the J gene TRBJ2-5; 9 nucleotides line up with TRBD2. Germline CDR1 and CDR2: SGHNT and YYREEE (reference sequence). V shed 4 bases, J shed 4 bases, and the junction held 11 bases outside the gene matches. There are 16 residues in the CDR3. The CDR3 here is CASSLGGVAGVETQYF. DNA of the CDR3: TGTGCCAGCAGCCTGGGTGGGGTAGCGGGGGTAGAGACCCAGTACTTC.

This clone has a handful of counts. This chain joins TRBV7-8 and TRBJ1-2; 9 nucleotides agree with TRBD1. The V segment lost 2 bases and the J segment 5 bases; nucleotides outside the gene matches: 3. Germline V gives CDR1 SGHVS, CDR2 FQNEAQ. This CDR3 has 14 amino acids. CDR3 sequence (DNA): TGTGCCAGCAGCTTAACAGGGGGCGGGTATGGCTACACCTTC. Protein sequence: CASSLTGGGYGYTF.

The rearrangement links TRBV6-1 to TRBJ1-6; D remains ambiguous. V lost 6 bases, J lost 8 bases, and 11 bases lay in between. Germline assignment: CDR1 MNHNS and CDR2 SASEGT. CDR3 length: 13 amino acids. In nucleotides, the CDR3 is TGTGCCAGCAGCCTCCGAGCTGATTCACCCCTCCACTTT. This sequence encodes CASSLRADSPLHF.

This clone has just one count. This sequence joins TRBV29-1 and TRBJ2-2; D possibly corresponds to TRBD1 (5 bases). Germline assignment: CDR1 SQVTM and CDR2 ANQGSEA. CDR3 length equals 12 residues. Trimming shortened V by 7 bases and J by 6 bases, and 12 bases separated the two germline ends. For the CDR3, the DNA is TGCAGCGCTGCAGGGCAGGCCGGGGAGCTGTTTTTT. Its translation: CSAAGQAGELFF.

The V and J genes are TRBV5-8 and TRBJ2-1; D is possibly TRBD2 (6 bases). Germline CDR1 SGHTS, CDR2 YDEGEE. V gave up 6 bases and J gave up 7 bases, with 11 bases separating them. CDR3 length equals 12 residues. This chain's CDR3 is CASKVAVNEQFF. The CDR3 coding sequence is TGTGCCAGCAAGGTAGCGGTGAATGAGCAGTTCTTC.

Regarding this clone: The same CDR3 is also encoded by other DNA sequences in this sample. The chain has TRBV5-6 and TRBJ1-3; 8 nucleotides match TRBD1. The V and J ends lost 0 bases and 2 bases, in that order; junction bases with no gene match: 7. Germline V gene data show CDR1 as SGHDT and CDR2 as YYEEEE. CDR3 length: 17 residues. CDR3 sequence reads: CASSLAGQGEAGNTIYF. CDR3 DNA: TGTGCCAGCAGCTTGGCTGGACAGGGAGAGGCTGGAAACACCATATATTTT.

The chain has TRBV19 and TRBJ2-7; D possibly corresponds to TRBD2 (5 bases). The V end lost 7 bases, the J end lost 5 bases, and 21 bases lay between the germline ends. Germline CDR1 LNHDA, CDR2 SQIVND (reference sequence). CDR3 length equals 15 residues. This CDR3 reads CASTGGNGVYDEQYF. In DNA form, the CDR3 reads TGTGCCAGTACGGGTGGAAACGGGGTTTACGACGAGCAGTACTTC.

The rearrangement joins TRBV7-2 to TRBJ2-7, with D tentatively TRBD2 (5 bases). The CDR3 sequence is 18 residues long. V was trimmed by 0 bases and J by 0 bases, leaving 18 bases between them. Germline CDR1 SGHTA, CDR2 FQGNSA. The DNA of the CDR3 is TGTGCCAGCAGCTTAGCGGCCAGCGGCCGCACTACCTCCTACGAGCAGTACTTC. It codes for CASSLAASGRTTSYEQYF.

The chain couples TRBV2 to TRBJ1-4; tentatively, D is TRBD1 (6 bases). Germline lookup yields CDR1 SNHLY and CDR2 FYNNEI. Trimming shortened V by 3 bases and J by 8 bases, and 13 bases separated the two germline ends. The length of the CDR3 is 14 residues. The CDR3, as DNA: TGTGCCAGCAGTGATGGCTCAGGGGAAGAAAAACTGTTTTTT. Protein product: CASSDGSGEEKLFF. The full variable domain, with the rest looked up from reference TRBV2 and TRBJ1-4, is EPEVTQTPSHQVTQMGQEVILRCVPISNHLYFYWYRQILGQKVEFLVSFYNNEISEKSEIFDDQFSVERPDGSNFTLKIRSTKLEDSAMYFCASSDGSGEEKLFFGSGTQLSVL.